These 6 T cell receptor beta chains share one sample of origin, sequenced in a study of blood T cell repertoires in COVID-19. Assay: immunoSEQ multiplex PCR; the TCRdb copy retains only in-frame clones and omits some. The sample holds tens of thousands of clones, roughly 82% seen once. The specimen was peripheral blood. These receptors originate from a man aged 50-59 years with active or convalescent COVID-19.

The DNA of the CDR3 is TGTGCCAGCAGCCCAGACAGCTCTGGGGCCAACGTCCTGACTTTC. It is translated as CASSPDSSGANVLTF. The J gene is TRBJ2-6, the V gene TRBV3-1 (or the pseudogene TRBV3-2), with D perhaps TRBD1 (5 bases). The CDR3 runs to 15 residues. V was trimmed by 4 bases and J by 0 bases, leaving 7 bases between them. The germline gives CDR1 LGHDT, CDR2 YNNKEL (reference sequence).

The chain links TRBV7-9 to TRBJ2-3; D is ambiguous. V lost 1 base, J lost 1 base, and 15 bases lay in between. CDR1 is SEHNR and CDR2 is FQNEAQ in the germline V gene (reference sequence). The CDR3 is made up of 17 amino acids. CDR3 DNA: TGTGCCAGCAGCTTAGGCGTAGGCGGCCCACGCACAGATACGCAGTATTTT. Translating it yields CASSLGVGGPRTDTQYF.

CDR3 in DNA: TGTGCCAGCAGTTACTTAAGCAATCAGCCCCAGCATTTT. This sequence encodes CASSYLSNQPQHF. The chain links TRBV6-5 to TRBJ1-5; the D is unclear. Germline values: CDR1 MNHEY, CDR2 SVGAGI. The CDR3 is made up of 13 amino acids. V was shortened by 1 base and J by 1 base, with 2 bases between the two germline ends.

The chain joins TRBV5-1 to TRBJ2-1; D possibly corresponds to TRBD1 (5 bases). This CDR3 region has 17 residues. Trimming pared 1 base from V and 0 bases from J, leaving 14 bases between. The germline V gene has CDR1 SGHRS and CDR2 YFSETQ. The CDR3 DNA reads TGCGCCAGCAGCTTGACAGGCTCACCCAGCTCCTACAATGAGCAGTTCTTC. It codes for CASSLTGSPSSYNEQFF.

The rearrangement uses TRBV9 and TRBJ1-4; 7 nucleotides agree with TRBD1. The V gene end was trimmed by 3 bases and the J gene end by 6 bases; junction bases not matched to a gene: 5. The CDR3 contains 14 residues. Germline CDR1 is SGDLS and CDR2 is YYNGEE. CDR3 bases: TGTGCCAGCAGCGCCGGACAGGTGGATGAAAAACTGTTTTTT. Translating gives CASSAGQVDEKLFF.

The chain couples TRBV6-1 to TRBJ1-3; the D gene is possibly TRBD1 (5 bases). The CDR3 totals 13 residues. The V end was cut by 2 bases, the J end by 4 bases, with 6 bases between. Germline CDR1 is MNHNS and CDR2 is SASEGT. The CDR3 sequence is CASSETGGNTIYF. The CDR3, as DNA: TGTGCCAGCAGTGAAACAGGAGGAAACACCATATATTTT.